What follows are 9 T cell receptor beta chains derived from one specimen sequenced in a study of blood T cells in healthy people across ages. Combining a sample-barcoded 5' primer with a J-beta primer mix, a second PCR ran for roughly 7 to 12 cycles. TCRdb re-analysed the 5' RACE reads in MiXCR, keeping a single row per CDR3 protein. The sample has 1.8 million or so distinct CDR3 sequences, about two fifths seen once. Sequencing was carried out using blood. These receptors were collected from a human donor in good health.

In its sample, this clonotype was seen a few times. The chain links TRBV20-1 to TRBJ1-2; D possibly corresponds to TRBD1 (5 bases). This CDR3 contains 11 residues. V was pared by 5 bases and J by 6 bases, with 10 bases between. Germline assignment: CDR1 DFQATT and CDR2 SNEGSKA (reference sequence). The CDR3 DNA follows: TGCAGTGCTCTGACAGAAAATGGCTACACCTTC. This translates into CSALTENGYTF.

This clonotype was found a few times. This chain links TRBV20-1 with TRBJ2-6; D call uncertain. Germline V gives CDR1 DFQATT, CDR2 SNEGSKA (reference sequence). V lost 6 bases, J lost 1 base, and 10 bases lay in between. The CDR3 extends over 14 amino acids. CDR3 bases: TGCAGTGCCACTACCGGGTCTGGGGCCAACGTCCTGACTTTC. Translated: CSATTGSGANVLTF.

The sample holds a few counts of this clonotype. The rearrangement joins TRBV2 to TRBJ2-5, with 7 bases lining up with TRBD2. V shed 7 bases and J 5 bases; nucleotides not matched to a gene: 19. The CDR3 has 17 residues. Germline CDR1 and CDR2: SNHLY and FYNNEI. CDR3 loop: CASMWGGPAAPRETQYF. The DNA for the CDR3 is TGTGCCAGCATGTGGGGGGGACCAGCGGCGCCACGGGAGACCCAGTACTTC.

This clonotype was observed a handful of times. The chain links TRBV5-5 to TRBJ1-2; D not resolved. CDR1 is SGHKS and CDR2 is YYEKEE in the germline V gene (reference sequence). CDR3 length: 13 amino acids. The V and J ends lost 2 bases and 6 bases respectively, with 11 bases between them. The CDR3 nucleotides are TGTGCCAGCAGCTTTCCAGGTATCGATGGCTACACCTTC. This encodes CASSFPGIDGYTF.

The V and J genes are TRBV12-3 or TRBV12-4 and TRBJ2-4, with 7 bases fitting TRBD1. The J call could be wrong; TRBJ2-7 is a better fit for the DNA end. The CDR3 extends over 13 amino acids. CDR3 nucleotides: TGTGCCAGCAGTCCCGACAGGGTGAGCGAGCAGTACTTC. Its translation is CASSPDRVSEQYF.

This clonotype was observed a handful of times. This chain connects TRBV28 to TRBJ2-5, with D perhaps matching TRBD1 or TRBD2 (5 bases each). CDR1 MDHEN and CDR2 SYDVKM come from the germline V gene. V was cut by 6 bases and J by 3 bases, with 11 bases left in between. This CDR3 comprises 13 residues. CDR3 region: CASRGGTEETQYF. The CDR3 DNA reads TGTGCCAGCAGGGGTGGGACGGAAGAGACCCAGTACTTC. Looking up the rest from reference TRBV28 and TRBJ2-5 gives the full variable domain: DVKVTQSSRYLVKRTGEKVFLECVQDMDHENMFWYRQDPGLGLRLIYFSYDVKMKEKGDIPEGYSVSREKKERFSLILESASTNQTSMYLCASRGGTEETQYFGPGTRLLVL.

In this sample, this clonotype turned up a few times. The V gene is TRBV20-1, the J gene TRBJ2-7; possible D gene TRBD1, 6 bases. CDR1 is DFQATT and CDR2 is SNEGSKA in the germline V gene (reference sequence). The CDR3 contains 11 residues. V lost 1 base and J lost 5, with 6 bases in between. As DNA, the CDR3 is TGCAGTGCTAGAGCAGGGGACGAGCAGTACTTC. Residues: CSARAGDEQYF.

A few counts support this clonotype. CDR3 DNA: TGCAGCGTTGAACGGGACCACGGACTGTTTTTT. Its translation: CSVERDHGLFF. V usage is TRBV29-1 and J usage is TRBJ1-4; weak D call: TRBD1 (5 bases). V lost 2 bases and J 13 bases, leaving 11 bases between the germline ends. This CDR3 has 11 residues. Germline CDR1 SQVTM, CDR2 ANQGSEA.

A few counts support this clonotype. CDR3: CASSLAGSGYNEQFF. The DNA of the CDR3 is TGTGCCAGCAGCTTGGCAGGGTCCGGCTACAATGAGCAGTTCTTC. The chain has TRBV5-5 and TRBJ2-1, with a possible D match to TRBD1 (5 bases). The CDR3 sequence is 15 residues long. Germline CDR1 SGHKS, CDR2 YYEKEE (reference sequence). Trimming shortened V by 0 bases and J by 3 bases, and 10 bases separated the two germline ends.